These T cell receptor beta chains were read from a single sample in a study of radiotherapy plus CTLA-4 blockade in lung cancer. The data were produced by immunoSEQ multiplex PCR, yet TCRdb's version contains in-frame clones alone and is incomplete. The sample lists 80,000 to 100,000 clones, about 70% occurring once. Source: peripheral blood, taken from a patient treated with radiotherapy plus ipilimumab. All receptors come from a human donor with non-small cell lung cancer who had a partial response to radiotherapy plus ipilimumab. Some clones in this sample may be carry-over from other donors' samples. The CDR3 runs from the conserved cysteine through the conserved F or W. The D gene is left open where the match is weak. A row's size may be missing; if present it is once, few, many or a size class.

d_call: TRBD1
v_call: TRBV5-1
j_call: TRBJ2-7
clone_size: .
cdr3_aa: CASSLAQGAREQYF
cdr3_nt: TGCGCCAGCAGCTTGGCACAGGGGGCAAGGGAGCAGTACTTC

d_call: TRBD1
v_call: TRBV6-4
j_call: TRBJ1-5
clone_size: once
cdr3_aa: CASSAGTGGFQPQHF
cdr3_nt: TGTGCCAGCAGTGCGGGGACAGGGGGCTTTCAGCCCCAGCATTTT

d_call: .
v_call: TRBV30
j_call: TRBJ2-1
clone_size: .
cdr3_aa: CAWSVRGRDNEQFF
cdr3_nt: TGTGCCTGGAGTGTAAGGGGCAGAGACAATGAGCAGTTCTTC

d_call: .
v_call: TRBV18
j_call: TRBJ2-3
clone_size: once
cdr3_aa: CASSPQLGRTDTQYF
cdr3_nt: TGTGCCAGCTCACCTCAATTGGGCCGCACAGATACGCAGTATTTT

d_call: .
v_call: TRBV6-1
j_call: TRBJ1-1
clone_size: .
cdr3_aa: CASSVKGGVNTEAFF
cdr3_nt: TGTGCCAGCAGTGTGAAAGGCGGAGTGAACACTGAAGCTTTCTTT

d_call: .
v_call: TRBV6-1
j_call: TRBJ2-7
clone_size: .
cdr3_aa: CASRETASYEQYF
cdr3_nt: TGTGCCAGCAGGGAGACAGCCTCCTACGAGCAGTACTTC

d_call: .
v_call: TRBV7-9
j_call: TRBJ1-2
clone_size: few
cdr3_aa: CASSLEGRGYGYTF
cdr3_nt: TGTGCCAGCAGCTTAGAAGGCAGGGGATATGGCTACACCTTC

d_call: .
v_call: TRBV10-3
j_call: TRBJ2-1
clone_size: .
cdr3_aa: CAIGPGDEQFF
cdr3_nt: TGTGCCATCGGGCCAGGCGATGAGCAGTTCTTC

d_call: TRBD2
v_call: TRBV7-2
j_call: TRBJ2-7
clone_size: .
cdr3_aa: CASSVIAGGQYF
cdr3_nt: TGTGCCAGCAGCGTAATAGCGGGAGGGCAGTACTTC

d_call: .
v_call: TRBV7-6
j_call: TRBJ2-5
clone_size: .
cdr3_aa: CASSRAETQYF
cdr3_nt: TGTGCCAGCAGCCGAGCTGAGACCCAGTACTTC

d_call: .
v_call: TRBV27
j_call: TRBJ2-7
clone_size: .
cdr3_aa: CASSFGRTYEQYF
cdr3_nt: TGTGCCAGCAGTTTTGGGAGGACCTACGAGCAGTACTTC

d_call: TRBD1
v_call: TRBV6-1
j_call: TRBJ2-7
clone_size: .
cdr3_aa: CASSDEWAGGLEQYF
cdr3_nt: TGTGCCAGCAGTGACGAGTGGGCAGGGGGCCTCGAGCAGTACTTC

d_call: .
v_call: TRBV7-8
j_call: TRBJ1-1
clone_size: once
cdr3_aa: CASSFWARNTEAFF
cdr3_nt: TGTGCCAGCAGCTTTTGGGCCCGAAACACTGAAGCTTTCTTT

d_call: .
v_call: TRBV6-1
j_call: TRBJ2-2
clone_size: few
cdr3_aa: CASDFSTGTGELFF
cdr3_nt: TGTGCCAGCGATTTTAGTACAGGGACCGGGGAGCTGTTTTTT

d_call: .
v_call: TRBV6-5
j_call: TRBJ2-2
clone_size: few
cdr3_aa: CASSYQGHNTGELFF
cdr3_nt: TGTGCCAGCAGTTACCAGGGACATAACACCGGGGAGCTGTTTTTT

d_call: .
v_call: TRBV7-7
j_call: TRBJ2-1
clone_size: .
cdr3_aa: CASSLGGTNEQFF
cdr3_nt: TGTGCCAGCAGCTTAGGAGGTACCAATGAGCAGTTCTTC

d_call: .
v_call: TRBV5-1
j_call: TRBJ2-6
clone_size: .
cdr3_aa: CASSLTPPGANVLTF
cdr3_nt: TGCGCCAGCAGCTTGACTCCCCCTGGGGCCAACGTCCTGACTTTC

d_call: .
v_call: TRBV7-9
j_call: TRBJ1-2
clone_size: few
cdr3_aa: CASSPRGSLAAGYTF
cdr3_nt: TGTGCCAGCAGCCCCCGAGGATCCCTCGCTGCTGGCTACACCTTC